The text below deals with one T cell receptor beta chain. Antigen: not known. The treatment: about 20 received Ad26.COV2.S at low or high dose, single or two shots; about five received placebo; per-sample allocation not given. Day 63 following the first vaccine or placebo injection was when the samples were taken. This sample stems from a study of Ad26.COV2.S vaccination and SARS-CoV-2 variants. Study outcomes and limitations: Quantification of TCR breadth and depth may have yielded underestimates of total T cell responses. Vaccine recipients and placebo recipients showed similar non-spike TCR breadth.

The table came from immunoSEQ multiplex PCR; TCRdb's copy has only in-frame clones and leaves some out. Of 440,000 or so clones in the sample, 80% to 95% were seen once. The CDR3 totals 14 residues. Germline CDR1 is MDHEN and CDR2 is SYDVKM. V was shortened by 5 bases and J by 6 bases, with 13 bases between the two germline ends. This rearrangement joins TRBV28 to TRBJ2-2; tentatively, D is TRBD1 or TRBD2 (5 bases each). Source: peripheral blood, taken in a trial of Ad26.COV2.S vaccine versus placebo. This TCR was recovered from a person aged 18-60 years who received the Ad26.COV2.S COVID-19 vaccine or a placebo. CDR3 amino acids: CASSPVRGAGELFF. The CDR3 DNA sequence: TGTGCCAGCAGTCCCGTGAGGGGCGCCGGGGAGCTGTTTTTT.